These 2 T cell receptor beta chains came from one sample sequenced in a study of cytomegalovirus exposure and HLA in healthy donors. The PCR ran on 60 Vbeta and 13 Jbeta primers. Clones were sequenced by immunoSEQ multiplex PCR, and TCRdb holds only the in-frame ones, with some missing. The data show about 130,000 clones, approximately 80% seen once. Sequencing input: PBMCs. These TCRs come from a middle-aged woman in good health and CMV-seropositive.

The chain recombines TRBV27 with TRBJ2-7; the D gene is possibly TRBD1 (5 bases). V was shortened by 3 bases and J by 4 bases, with 13 bases between the two germline ends. The CDR3 contains 14 residues. The germline V gene encodes CDR1 MNHEY and CDR2 SMNVEV (reference sequence). Here the CDR3 reads CASSLRSGPYEQYF. CDR3 in DNA: TGTGCCAGCAGTTTGAGGTCAGGGCCATACGAGCAGTACTTC.

The rearrangement joins TRBV5-6 to TRBJ2-7; 8 bases agree with TRBD1. Germline values: CDR1 SGHDT, CDR2 YYEEEE. Trimming took 1 base from V and 7 from J; bases not matched to a gene: 13. The CDR3 runs 16 residues. CDR3 in amino acids: CASSLWPGTGNQEQYF. DNA of the CDR3: TGTGCCAGCAGCTTGTGGCCCGGGACAGGCAATCAAGAGCAGTACTTC.